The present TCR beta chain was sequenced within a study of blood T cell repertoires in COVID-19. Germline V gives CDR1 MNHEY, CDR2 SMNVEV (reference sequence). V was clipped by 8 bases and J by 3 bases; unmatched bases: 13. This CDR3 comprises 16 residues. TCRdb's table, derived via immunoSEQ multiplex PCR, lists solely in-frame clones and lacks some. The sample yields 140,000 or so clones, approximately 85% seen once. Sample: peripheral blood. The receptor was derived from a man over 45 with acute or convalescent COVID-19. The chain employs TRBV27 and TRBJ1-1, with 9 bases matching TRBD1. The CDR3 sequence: CASLQIQGAGYTEAFF. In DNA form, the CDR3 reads TGTGCCAGCCTCCAAATACAGGGGGCGGGGTACACTGAAGCTTTCTTT.